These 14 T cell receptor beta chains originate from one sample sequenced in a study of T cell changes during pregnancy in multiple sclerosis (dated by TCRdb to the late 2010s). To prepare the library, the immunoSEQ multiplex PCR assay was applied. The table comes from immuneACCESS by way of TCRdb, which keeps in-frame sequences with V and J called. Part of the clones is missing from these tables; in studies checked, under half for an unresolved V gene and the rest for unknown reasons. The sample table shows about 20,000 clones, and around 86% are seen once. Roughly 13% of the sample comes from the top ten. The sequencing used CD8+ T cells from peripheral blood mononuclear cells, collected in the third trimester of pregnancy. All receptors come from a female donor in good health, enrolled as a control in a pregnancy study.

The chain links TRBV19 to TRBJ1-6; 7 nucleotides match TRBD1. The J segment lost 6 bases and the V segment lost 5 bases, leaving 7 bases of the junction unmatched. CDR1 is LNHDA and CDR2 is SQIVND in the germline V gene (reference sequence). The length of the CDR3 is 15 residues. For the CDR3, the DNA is TGTGCCAGTAGTCTCGCGGCAGGGGGTAATTCACCCCTCCACTTT. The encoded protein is CASSLAAGGNSPLHF.

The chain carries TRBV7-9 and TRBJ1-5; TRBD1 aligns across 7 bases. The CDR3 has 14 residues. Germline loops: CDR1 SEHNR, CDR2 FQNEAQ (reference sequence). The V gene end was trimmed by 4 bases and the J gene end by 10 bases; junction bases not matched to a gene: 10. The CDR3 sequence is CASSSITGEAPQHF. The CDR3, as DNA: TGTGCCAGCAGCTCTATAACAGGGGAGGCACCCCAGCATTTT.

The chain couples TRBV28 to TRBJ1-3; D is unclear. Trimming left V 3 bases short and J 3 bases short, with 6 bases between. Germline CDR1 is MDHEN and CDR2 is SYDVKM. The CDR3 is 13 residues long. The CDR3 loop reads CASSFPNGNTIYF. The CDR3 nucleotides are TGTGCCAGCAGTTTTCCTAATGGAAACACCATATATTTT.

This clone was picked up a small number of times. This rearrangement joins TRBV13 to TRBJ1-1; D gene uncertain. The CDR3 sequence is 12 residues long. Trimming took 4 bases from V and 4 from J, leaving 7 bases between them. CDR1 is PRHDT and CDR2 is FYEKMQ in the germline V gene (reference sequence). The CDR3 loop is CASSSQSTEAFF. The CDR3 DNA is TGTGCCAGCAGCTCCCAGTCCACTGAAGCTTTCTTT.

CDR3 coding DNA: TGTGCCAGCAGCTTAATGGGGGGGGCATCTAACTATGGCTACACCTTC. It specifies CASSLMGGASNYGYTF. The rearrangement links TRBV7-2 to TRBJ1-2; D might be TRBD1 (6 bases). Per the germline V gene, CDR1 is SGHTA and CDR2 is FQGNSA. V lost 2 bases and J 0 bases, leaving 13 bases between the germline ends. The CDR3 has 16 amino acids.

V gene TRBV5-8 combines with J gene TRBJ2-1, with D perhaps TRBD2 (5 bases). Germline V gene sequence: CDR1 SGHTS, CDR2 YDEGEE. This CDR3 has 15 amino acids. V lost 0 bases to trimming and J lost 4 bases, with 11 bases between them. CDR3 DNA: TGTGCCAGCAGCTTGGGTCCGGGGTTTTACAATGAGCAGTTCTTC. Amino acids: CASSLGPGFYNEQFF.

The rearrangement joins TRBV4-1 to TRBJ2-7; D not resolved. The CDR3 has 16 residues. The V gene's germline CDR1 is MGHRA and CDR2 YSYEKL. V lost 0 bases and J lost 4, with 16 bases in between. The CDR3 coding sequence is TGCGCCAGCAGCCAAGACCGGGTCCTCAATGGTTACGAGCAGTACTTC. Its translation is CASSQDRVLNGYEQYF.

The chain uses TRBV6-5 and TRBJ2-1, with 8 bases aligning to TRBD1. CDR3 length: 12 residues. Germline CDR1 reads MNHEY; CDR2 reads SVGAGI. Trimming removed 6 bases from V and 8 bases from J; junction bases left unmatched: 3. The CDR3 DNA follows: TGTGCCAGCAGGACAGGGGAAGATGAGCAGTTCTTC. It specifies CASRTGEDEQFF.

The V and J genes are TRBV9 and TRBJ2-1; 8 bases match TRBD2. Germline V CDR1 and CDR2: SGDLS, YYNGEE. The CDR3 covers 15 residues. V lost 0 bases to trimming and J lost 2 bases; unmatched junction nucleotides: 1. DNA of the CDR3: TGTGCCAGCAGCGTAGAACTAGCGGCCTACAATGAGCAGTTCTTC. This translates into CASSVELAAYNEQFF. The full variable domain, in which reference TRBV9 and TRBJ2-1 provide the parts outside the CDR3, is DSGVTQTPKHLITATGQRVTLRCSPRSGDLSVYWYQQSLDQGLQFLIQYYNGEERAKGNILERFSAQQFPDLHSELNLSSLELGDSALYFCASSVELAAYNEQFFGPGTRLTVL.

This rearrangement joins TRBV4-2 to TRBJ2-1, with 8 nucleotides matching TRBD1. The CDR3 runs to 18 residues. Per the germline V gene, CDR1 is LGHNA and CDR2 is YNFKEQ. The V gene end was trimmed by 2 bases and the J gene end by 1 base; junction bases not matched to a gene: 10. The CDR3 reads CASSQLLKGQVSYNEQFF. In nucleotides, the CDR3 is TGTGCCAGCAGCCAACTCTTAAAGGGACAGGTTTCCTACAATGAGCAGTTCTTC.

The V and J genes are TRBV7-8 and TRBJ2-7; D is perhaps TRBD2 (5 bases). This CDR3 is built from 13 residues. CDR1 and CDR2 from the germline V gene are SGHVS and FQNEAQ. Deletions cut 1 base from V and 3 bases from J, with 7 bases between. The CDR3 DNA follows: TGTGCCAGCAGCTTAGACCGGGGCTACGAGCAGTACTTC. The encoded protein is CASSLDRGYEQYF.

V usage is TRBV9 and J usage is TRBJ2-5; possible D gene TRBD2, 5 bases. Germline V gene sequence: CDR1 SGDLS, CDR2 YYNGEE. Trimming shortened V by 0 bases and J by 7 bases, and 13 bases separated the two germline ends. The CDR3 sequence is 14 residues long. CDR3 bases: TGTGCCAGCAGCGTAGACTCCGTCCGGGGGACCCAGTACTTC. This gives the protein CASSVDSVRGTQYF.

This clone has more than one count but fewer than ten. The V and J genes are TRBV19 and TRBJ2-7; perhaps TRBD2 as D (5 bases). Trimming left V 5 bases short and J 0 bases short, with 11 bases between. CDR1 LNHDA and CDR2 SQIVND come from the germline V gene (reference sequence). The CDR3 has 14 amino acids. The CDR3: CASSLGGYSYEQYF. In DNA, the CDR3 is TGTGCCAGTAGTCTAGGCGGGTACTCCTACGAGCAGTACTTC.

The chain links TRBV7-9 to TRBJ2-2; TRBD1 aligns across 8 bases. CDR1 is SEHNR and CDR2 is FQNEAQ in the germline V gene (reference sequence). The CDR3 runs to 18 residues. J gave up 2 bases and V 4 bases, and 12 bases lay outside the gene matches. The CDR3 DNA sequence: TGTGCCAGCAGCTCTTGGTCAGGGGGCCCCCTTAACACCGGGGAGCTGTTTTTT. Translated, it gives CASSSWSGGPLNTGELFF.